Listed here is a single T cell receptor (beta chain). What it binds is unknown. This sample is part of a study of cytotoxic CD8 clonotypes in ibrutinib-treated CLL. Study-level information: Patients: eleven to twelve relapsed/refractory, approximately 14 treatment-naive, under 18 IGHV unmutated. Collecting the response samples happened after a median approximately twelve months of treatment, with a range of 6 to 36. Study results and caveats: The study found clonality rose at ibrutinib response, then fell toward baseline at progression.

There are 16 residues in the CDR3. Here immunoSEQ multiplex PCR was the method, and the copy in TCRdb shows in-frame clones only, minus some. The sample holds under 150,000 clones; roughly 90% are singletons and the top ten take about 10%. The chain is built from TRBV1 and TRBJ1-1. TRBV1 is termed a pseudogene. The receptor comes from a human donor with chronic lymphocytic leukemia. Sequences were derived from PBMCs, sampled after 12 months of ibrutinib treatment. The CDR3, as DNA: TGCACCAGCAGCCAAACCCCAACCGGATCGAACACTGAAGCTTTCTTT. Protein sequence: CTSSQTPTGSNTEAFF.